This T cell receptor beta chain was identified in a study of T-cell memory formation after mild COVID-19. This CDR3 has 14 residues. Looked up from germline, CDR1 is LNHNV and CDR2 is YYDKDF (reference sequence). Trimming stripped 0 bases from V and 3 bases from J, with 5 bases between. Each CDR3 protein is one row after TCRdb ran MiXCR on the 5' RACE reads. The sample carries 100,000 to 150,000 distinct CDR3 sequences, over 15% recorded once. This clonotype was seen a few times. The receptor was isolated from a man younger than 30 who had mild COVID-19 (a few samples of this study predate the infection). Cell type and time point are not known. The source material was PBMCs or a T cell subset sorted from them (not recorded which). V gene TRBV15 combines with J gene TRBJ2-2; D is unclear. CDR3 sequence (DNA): TGTGCCACCAGCAGAGATAGGTACACCGGGGAGCTGTTTTTT. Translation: CATSRDRYTGELFF.